This T cell receptor beta chain emerged from a study of chronic HIV infection and antiretroviral therapy (dated by TCRdb to between 2014 and 2017). Library generation was performed with 5' RACE. TCRdb lists the instrument as Illumina MiSeq. TCRdb reworked the public reads: Q25 trimming with fastp, MiXCR clone assembly, productive beta chains retained. Each record represents a unique CDR3 protein, reported with the most common genes and DNA among its rows. Counted in this sample were roughly 50,000 distinct CDR3 sequences; 15% to 20% of them appeared once. The ten largest clones add up to over 2.5% of the sample. There are a few counts of this clonotype. Its antigen is unknown. Base qualities are not recorded, but no much larger clone differs from it by a single base. The cysteine opens and the phenylalanine closes a CDR3 of 15 amino acids. Of the read, only the CDR3 DNA is kept; its 45 bases are in frame from base 1. At the junction V is shortened by 2 bases and J by 0 bases, with 8 bases in between. The germline V gene provides CDR1 MDHEN and CDR2 SYDVKM.

Source material: peripheral blood. This receptor chain uses TRBV28 and TRBJ1-5, and TRBD1 may be the D gene, going by 5 matching bases. The sequence was collected from an adult who had HIV and had not received antiretroviral therapy, or was an uninfected healthy control (not recorded which). The CDR3 region: CASSLRTSSNQPQHF. Read as DNA, the sequence is TGTGCCAGCAGTTTACGGACAAGTAGCAATCAGCCCCAGCATTTT.